The source of this T cell receptor (beta chain) is a study of T cells after posttransplantation cyclophosphamide. Using immunoSEQ multiplex PCR, the repertoire was profiled, and TCRdb retains in-frame clones only, with some absent. This table has tens of thousands of clones, roughly 93% appearing once. Per germline, CDR1 SGHDT and CDR2 YYEEEE. Trimming took off 3 bases at V and 5 bases at J, with 14 bases between the two ends. CDR3 size: 14 residues. The receptor was isolated from a woman in her 30s in good health and a related stem cell transplant donor. Specimen: PBMCs. The chain joins TRBV5-6 to TRBJ1-1; the D is unclear. CDR3 residues: CASSSVVAGTEAFF. The CDR3 DNA reads TGTGCCAGCAGCTCTGTCGTGGCGGGTACTGAAGCTTTCTTT.